The 25 T cell receptor beta chains below come from one sample, sequenced in a study of identifying expanded T cells in peripheral blood. The assay was immunoSEQ multiplex PCR, and TCRdb's table has in-frame clones only and misses some. Of tens of thousands of clones in the sample, roughly 84% were seen once. The source material was blood. These receptors originate from a person aged 18 to 69 in good health.

The rearrangement uses TRBV4-1 and TRBJ2-1; TRBD2 matches at 15 bases. Germline V gives CDR1 MGHRA, CDR2 YSYEKL. The CDR3 is 16 amino acids. After removal of 0 bases from V and 7 bases from J, the junction contained 1 base not matched to a gene. CDR3 sequence: CASSQEGLAGGNEQFF. Written as DNA, the CDR3 is TGCGCCAGCAGCCAAGAAGGACTAGCGGGAGGGAATGAGCAGTTCTTC.

This clone was seen just once. This chain links TRBV4-1 with TRBJ2-7; 12 nucleotides line up with TRBD2. The germline CDR1 and CDR2 sequences are MGHRA and YSYEKL. This CDR3 is 16 amino acids long. The V and J ends lost 2 bases and 4 bases, in that order; junction bases with no gene match: 6. The DNA for the CDR3 is TGCGCCAGCAGCCAACCACTAGCGGGAGGCGCTTACGAGCAGTACTTC. It translates to CASSQPLAGGAYEQYF.

The chain uses TRBV19 and TRBJ2-5; 10 bases map to TRBD1. Germline assignment: CDR1 LNHDA and CDR2 SQIVND (reference sequence). With V trimmed by 8 bases and J by 4 bases, 1 base remained unmatched. This CDR3 region has 12 residues. CDR3 loop: CASGQGGETQYF. In DNA form, the CDR3 reads TGTGCCAGTGGACAGGGGGGAGAGACCCAGTACTTC.

J is TRBJ2-7 and V is TRBV25-1; 8 nucleotides align to TRBD2. There are 12 residues in the CDR3. Germline CDR1 MGHDK, CDR2 SYGVNS. The V gene end was trimmed by 6 bases and the J gene end by 5 bases; junction bases not matched to a gene: 3. CDR3 sequence: CASRRGVHEQYF. Here the CDR3 DNA reads TGTGCCAGCAGGCGGGGGGTTCACGAGCAGTACTTC.

V usage is TRBV4-3 and J usage is TRBJ2-3; D may be TRBD2 (5 bases). The CDR3 consists of 14 residues. Trimming cost V 4 bases and J 5 bases, with 13 bases left between them. CDR1 is LGHNA, CDR2 YSLEER, per germline. CDR3 in amino acids: CASSPSLRVDTQYF. Written as DNA, the CDR3 is TGCGCCAGCAGCCCTAGCTTACGGGTAGATACGCAGTATTTT.

The rearrangement uses TRBV25-1 and TRBJ2-5; D possibly corresponds to TRBD2 (6 bases). With 3 bases removed from V and 4 bases from J, the gap between germline ends came to 9 bases. The CDR3 loop spans 13 amino acids. Per the germline V gene, CDR1 is MGHDK and CDR2 is SYGVNS. In DNA, the CDR3 is TGTGCCAGCAGTGATCCGGGGGTAGAGACCCAGTACTTC. Translation gives CASSDPGVETQYF.

This clone was seen more than once but under ten times. The rearrangement uses TRBV28 and TRBJ2-7, with D possibly TRBD2 on 5 matching bases. This CDR3 is built from 13 residues. V was trimmed by 6 bases and J by 0 bases, leaving 9 bases between them. CDR1 is MDHEN, CDR2 SYDVKM, per germline. CDR3 region: CASRRVSSYEQYF. The CDR3 DNA reads as TGTGCCAGCAGGAGGGTCAGCTCCTACGAGCAGTACTTC.

The count of this clone is one. CDR3 bases: TGCGCCAGCAGTGACAGGGTCAGGGAGCGCTCCTACAATGAGCAGTTCTTC. Residues: CASSDRVRERSYNEQFF. V and J are TRBV10-2 and TRBJ2-1, with D tentatively TRBD1 or TRBD2 (5 bases each). The V end lost 3 bases, the J end lost 0 bases, and 15 bases lay between the germline ends. Germline CDR1 is WSHSY and CDR2 is SAAADI. The CDR3 has 17 amino acids.

This rearrangement joins TRBV5-4 to TRBJ2-1; TRBD2 matches at 11 bases. The CDR3 is 14 amino acids. V lost 0 bases to trimming and J lost 8 bases; unmatched junction nucleotides: 1. Germline CDR1 reads SGHNT; CDR2 reads YYREEE (reference sequence). The CDR3 region is CASSLVAGGDEQFF. As DNA, the CDR3 is TGTGCCAGCAGCTTGGTAGCGGGAGGGGATGAGCAGTTCTTC.

This clone has only a few counts. The chain links TRBV7-8 to TRBJ1-1; D remains unclear. Germline loops: CDR1 SGHVS, CDR2 FQNEAQ. The V gene lost 1 base and the J gene lost 7 bases, with 16 bases spanning the gap. There are 15 residues in the CDR3. CDR3 nucleotide sequence: TGTGCCAGCAGCTTAGGTACGGGAAGTGCAGGTGAAGCTTTCTTT. It encodes CASSLGTGSAGEAFF.

This clone was counted once. V gene TRBV5-1 combines with J gene TRBJ2-7; D might be TRBD1 (5 bases). CDR1 and CDR2 (germline): SGHRS, YFSETQ. CDR3 length equals 15 residues. Trimming took 4 bases from V and 3 from J, leaving 17 bases between them. The CDR3 DNA reads TGCGCCAGCAGCACTGAAGGGGCCCGATACTACGAGCAGTACTTC. Residues: CASSTEGARYYEQYF.

This chain joins TRBV30 and TRBJ1-3; D unclear. Trimming took off 8 bases at V and 3 bases at J, with 11 bases between the two ends. Germline CDR1 and CDR2: GTSNPN and SVGIG (reference sequence). The CDR3 runs to 12 residues. This chain's CDR3 is CAGEASGNTIYF. The CDR3 nucleotides are TGTGCCGGGGAAGCTAGTGGAAACACCATATATTTT.

V and J are TRBV5-1 and TRBJ1-4; D not certain. The length of the CDR3 is 15 residues. Germline V gene sequence: CDR1 SGHRS, CDR2 YFSETQ. The V end lost 0 bases, the J end lost 7 bases, and 13 bases lay between the germline ends. The CDR3 is CASSLDSSYGEKLFF. DNA of the CDR3: TGCGCCAGCAGCTTGGATAGCTCGTATGGTGAAAAACTGTTTTTT.

The J gene is TRBJ1-4, the V gene TRBV4-2; D may be TRBD1 (6 bases). V lost 0 bases and J 0 bases, leaving 14 bases between the germline ends. The germline gives CDR1 LGHNA, CDR2 YNFKEQ. This CDR3 has 18 residues. The CDR3 sequence is CASSQDKGGKSTNEKLFF. CDR3 in DNA: TGTGCCAGCAGCCAAGATAAGGGGGGCAAATCAACTAATGAAAAACTGTTTTTT.

The CDR3 protein is CAISPGQGTPGETQYF. The CDR3 DNA reads as TGTGCCATCAGTCCGGGACAGGGGACACCTGGAGAGACCCAGTACTTC. The chain links TRBV10-3 to TRBJ2-5; TRBD1 agrees at 10 bases. In germline, CDR1 is ENHRY, CDR2 SYGVKD. The CDR3 extends over 16 amino acids. J was trimmed by 4 bases and V by 5 bases; bases with no gene match: 10.

The gene calls are TRBV5-6 and TRBJ1-5; 8 nucleotides agree with TRBD1. Germline V CDR1 and CDR2: SGHDT, YYEEEE. CDR3 length: 16 residues. The V segment lost 0 bases and the J segment 2 bases; nucleotides outside the gene matches: 4. CDR3 sequence (DNA): TGTGCCAGCAGCTTGGTAGGACAGGGTGGCAATCAGCCCCAGCATTTT. It is translated as CASSLVGQGGNQPQHF.

The rearrangement uses TRBV28 and TRBJ2-1; either TRBD1 or TRBD2 may fit D (5 bases each). V lost 6 bases, J lost 0 bases, and 21 bases lay in between. The CDR3 has 18 residues. Germline values: CDR1 MDHEN, CDR2 SYDVKM. The CDR3 DNA is TGTGCCAGCAGCCAAGCGCCAGGGACCGCCAGCTCCTACAATGAGCAGTTCTTC. As protein: CASSQAPGTASSYNEQFF.

Only one count was recorded for this clone. The rearrangement links TRBV19 to TRBJ2-1, with TRBD2 matching over 8 bases. Germline loops: CDR1 LNHDA, CDR2 SQIVND (reference sequence). The CDR3 consists of 15 residues. V lost 7 bases to trimming and J lost 2 bases; unmatched junction nucleotides: 7. This chain's CDR3 is CASTPLAGTYNEQFF. CDR3 nucleotides: TGTGCCAGTACCCCCCTAGCGGGCACCTACAATGAGCAGTTCTTC.

The chain is built from TRBV27 and TRBJ1-5; TRBD1 matches 7 bases. V dropped 5 bases and J dropped 6; count of bases not matched to a gene: 13. Germline V CDR1 and CDR2: MNHEY, SMNVEV (reference sequence). The CDR3 contains 16 residues. This CDR3 reads CASSLQGGALSQPQHF. CDR3 in DNA: TGTGCCAGCAGTCTCCAGGGGGGCGCTCTGTCTCAGCCCCAGCATTTT.

The chain couples TRBV18 to TRBJ1-1, with a possible D match to TRBD1 (5 bases). Germline V gives CDR1 KGHSH, CDR2 LQKENI. V lost 5 bases and J lost 5, with 9 bases in between. The CDR3 has 12 amino acids. The CDR3 loop is CASSAQDTEAFF. As DNA, the CDR3 is TGTGCCAGCTCAGCACAGGATACTGAAGCTTTCTTT.

In its sample, this clone was seen a few times. The V gene is TRBV9, the J gene TRBJ1-2; 7 nucleotides agree with TRBD1. The CDR3 runs to 15 residues. Germline trimming cut 4 bases from V and 4 bases from J; bases unmatched to any gene: 10. The germline V gene encodes CDR1 SGDLS and CDR2 YYNGEE. CDR3 bases: TGTGCCAGCAGCACGTGGACAGGATTTGGCTATGGCTACACCTTC. This sequence encodes CASSTWTGFGYGYTF. The full variable domain, completed using reference TRBV9 and TRBJ1-2, is DSGVTQTPKHLITATGQRVTLRCSPRSGDLSVYWYQQSLDQGLQFLIQYYNGEERAKGNILERFSAQQFPDLHSELNLSSLELGDSALYFCASSTWTGFGYGYTFGSGTRLTVV.

The rearrangement uses TRBV27 and TRBJ2-3; TRBD2 matches 13 bases. The J segment lost 0 bases and the V segment lost 3 bases, leaving 18 bases of the junction unmatched. In germline, CDR1 is MNHEY, CDR2 SMNVEV (reference sequence). This CDR3 contains 22 residues. CDR3 in amino acids: CASSFQWYLLTSGRVSTDTQYF. DNA for the CDR3: TGTGCCAGCAGTTTCCAATGGTATCTGTTAACTAGCGGGAGGGTTAGCACAGATACGCAGTATTTT.

The rearrangement joins TRBV5-1 to TRBJ2-7, with 7 nucleotides matching TRBD2. The CDR3 loop spans 15 amino acids. Germline CDR1 and CDR2: SGHRS and YFSETQ. After removal of 0 bases from V and 3 bases from J, the junction contained 6 bases not matched to a gene. CDR3 region: CASSLETSSHYEQYF. Here the CDR3 DNA reads TGCGCCAGCAGCTTGGAGACTAGCAGTCACTACGAGCAGTACTTC.

V and J are TRBV6-4 and TRBJ2-1, with D uncertain. Germline values: CDR1 MRHNA, CDR2 SNTAGT. V lost 2 bases to trimming and J lost 4 bases, with 15 bases between them. CDR3 length: 16 amino acids. DNA for the CDR3: TGTGCCAGCAGTGACGTTTTCCTTCGGGCTTACAATGAGCAGTTCTTC. Its protein product is CASSDVFLRAYNEQFF.

CDR3 loop: CASSLRRLATNEKLFF. CDR3 sequence (DNA): TGCGCCAGCAGCTTGAGGCGGCTTGCAACTAATGAAAAACTGTTTTTT. J is TRBJ1-4 and V is TRBV5-1, with no clear D. This CDR3 region has 16 residues. Germline V CDR1 and CDR2: SGHRS, YFSETQ. Trimming cost V 1 base and J 0 bases, with 10 bases left between them.